Listed here are 18 T cell receptor beta chains from one sample, sequenced in a study of beta chain features in type 1 diabetes. Reverse transcribing all isolated RNA meant expressed TCRB transcripts were sequenced. This table comes from immunoSEQ multiplex PCR, and its TCRdb copy is limited to in-frame clones, with some not included. The table has about 140,000 clones, 9.7% seen once. Material for sequencing was central memory CD4+ T cells from blood. Receptors originate from a woman aged 35 to 49 in good health.

This clone was picked up many times. This chain uses TRBV28 with TRBJ2-7, with 11 bases identical to TRBD2. Germline V gives CDR1 MDHEN, CDR2 SYDVKM. Trimming took 6 bases from V and 4 from J; bases not matched to a gene: 8. This CDR3 contains 15 residues. The chain's CDR3 is CASRAETSGAYEQYF. The DNA of the CDR3 is TGTGCCAGCAGAGCCGAGACTAGCGGGGCATACGAGCAGTACTTC.

This clone was observed many times. V and J are TRBV10-3 and TRBJ1-2; weak D call: TRBD1 (5 bases). CDR3 length: 15 amino acids. Germline values: CDR1 ENHRY, CDR2 SYGVKD. Trimming removed 4 bases at V and 0 bases at J, with 12 bases between. The CDR3 bases are TGTGCCATCAGTGGGAGACAGCAAGCTAACTATGGCTACACCTTC. It encodes CAISGRQQANYGYTF.

V usage is TRBV6-5 and J usage is TRBJ1-2; D possibly corresponds to TRBD1 (6 bases). The germline V gene has CDR1 MNHEY and CDR2 SVGAGI. Between the trimmed V and J ends, which lost 6 bases and 6 bases, there was a span of 14 bases. CDR3 length: 13 residues. The chain's CDR3 is CASRDRFENGYTF. CDR3 nucleotides: TGTGCCAGCAGAGACAGGTTCGAGAATGGCTACACCTTC.

This clone was seen only a few times. J is TRBJ1-2 and V is TRBV6-1, with 8 bases lining up with TRBD1. Germline values: CDR1 MNHNS, CDR2 SASEGT. The CDR3 is made up of 13 amino acids. V was clipped by 6 bases and J by 6 bases; unmatched bases: 6. The CDR3 nucleotides are TGTGCCAGCAGACGGACAGGGAGTGATGGCTACACCTTC. Translated, it gives CASRRTGSDGYTF.

This clone was observed many times. The rearrangement joins TRBV10-3 to TRBJ1-2; the match to TRBD1 covers 7 bases. The germline CDR1 and CDR2 sequences are ENHRY and SYGVKD. Trimming at V came to 7 bases and at J to 1 base, leaving 3 bases not matched to a gene. The CDR3 totals 13 residues. The CDR3 reads CAIKGALNYGYTF. DNA for the CDR3: TGTGCCATCAAGGGGGCACTTAACTATGGCTACACCTTC.

This clone was counted between two and nine times. The chain employs TRBV7-9 and TRBJ1-6, with D possibly being TRBD1 (6 bases). V was shortened by 5 bases and J by 8 bases, with 16 bases between the two germline ends. The CDR3 runs 15 residues. Germline CDR1 is SEHNR and CDR2 is FQNEAQ (reference sequence). The CDR3 reads CASSRGGDTHSPLHF. CDR3 nucleotide sequence: TGTGCCAGCAGCCGGGGTGGGGACACCCATTCACCCCTCCACTTT.

This clone was picked up a small number of times. The CDR3 coding sequence is TGTGCCAGCAGTCCCAACGCGGGCACTGAAGCTTTCTTT. Its translation is CASSPNAGTEAFF. The J gene is TRBJ1-1, the V gene TRBV7-6, with D unresolved. The germline V and J ends were trimmed by 6 bases and 4 bases, with 12 bases remaining between them. The CDR3 has 13 residues. Looked up from germline, CDR1 is SGHVS and CDR2 is FNYEAQ. The whole variable domain, filled in from reference TRBV7-6 and TRBJ1-1, reads GAGVSQSPRYKVTKRGQDVALRCDPISGHVSLYWYRQALGQGPEFLTYFNYEAQQDKSGLPNDRFSAERPEGSISTLTIQRTEQRDSAMYRCASSPNAGTEAFFGQGTRLTVV.

This sequence joins TRBV6-5 and TRBJ2-5; tentatively, D is TRBD1 (5 bases). Germline V gene data show CDR1 as MNHEY and CDR2 as SVGAGI. This CDR3 is built from 14 residues. Trimming pared 6 bases from V and 2 bases from J, leaving 13 bases between. The CDR3 sequence is CASSRQSPQETQYF. The CDR3, as DNA: TGTGCCAGCAGCCGACAGAGCCCTCAAGAGACCCAGTACTTC.

This chain uses TRBV2 with TRBJ2-5; perhaps TRBD2 as D (6 bases). V dropped 11 bases and J dropped 3 bases, with 16 bases sitting between them. The CDR3 is 13 amino acids. Germline V gene data show CDR1 as SNHLY and CDR2 as FYNNEI. The CDR3 DNA is TGTGCCGGGGGTACGGGGGTGGAAGAGACCCAGTACTTC. Its protein is CAGGTGVEETQYF.

The J gene is TRBJ1-4, the V gene TRBV11-2, with 7 bases aligning to TRBD1. The CDR3 has 15 amino acids. Germline V gene lookup returns CDR1 SGHAT and CDR2 FQNNGV. Unmatched junction bases numbered 8, after V lost 4 bases and J lost 6 bases. The CDR3 region has the DNA TGTGCCAGCAGCTCAAGATTCGGGACAGATGAAAAACTGTTTTTT. Residues: CASSSRFGTDEKLFF.

This clone was observed a handful of times. The chain recombines TRBV21-1 with TRBJ2-7; the table's D call TRBD1 went unverified against the DNA. TRBV21-1 is a pseudogene locus. The CDR3 covers 14 residues. Written as DNA, the CDR3 is TGTGCCAGCAGCATCCGGGACAGACCTACGAAGCAGTACTTC. Its translation is CASSIRDRPTKQYF.

V and J are TRBV29-1 and TRBJ2-5; 9 nucleotides align to TRBD2. The CDR3 contains 14 residues. CDR1 is SQVTM and CDR2 is ANQGSEA in the germline V gene. With V trimmed by 4 bases and J by 4 bases, 7 bases remained unmatched. CDR3: CSVVSSGGLETQYF. The CDR3 bases are TGCAGCGTTGTGTCCAGCGGGGGGCTAGAGACCCAGTACTTC.

Only a few counts were recorded for this clone. The chain is built from TRBV18 and TRBJ1-2, with D hard to call. V lost 3 bases, J lost 4 bases, and 12 bases lay in between. This CDR3 comprises 14 residues. Germline CDR1 KGHSH, CDR2 LQKENI. The CDR3 bases are TGTGCCAGCTCACCGGGCGGGGAACGCTATGGCTACACCTTC. This gives the protein CASSPGGERYGYTF.

This clone appeared many times. This rearrangement joins TRBV18 to TRBJ2-3; D is possibly TRBD2 (6 bases). Germline V gene data show CDR1 as KGHSH and CDR2 as LQKENI. V was clipped by 0 bases and J by 1 base, with 11 bases between them. The CDR3 has 16 amino acids. In DNA form, the CDR3 reads TGTGCCAGCTCACCACCGGGACTGGTGGGCACAGATACGCAGTATTTT. This encodes CASSPPGLVGTDTQYF.

Only a few counts were recorded for this clone. This chain uses TRBV18 with TRBJ2-1, with a weak D call TRBD1 (6 bases). CDR1 KGHSH and CDR2 LQKENI come from the germline V gene. This CDR3 comprises 16 residues. The V end was cut by 2 bases, the J end by 6 bases, with 17 bases between. In nucleotides, the CDR3 is TGTGCCAGCTCACCAAGTAGACAGGCTTCGGGCAATGAGCAGTTCTTC. It yields the protein CASSPSRQASGNEQFF. The variable domain in full, completed from reference TRBV18 and TRBJ2-1, reads NAGVMQNPRHLVRRRGQEARLRCSPMKGHSHVYWYRQLPEEGLKFMVYLQKENIIDESGMPKERFSAEFPKEGPSILRIQQVVRGDSAAYFCASSPSRQASGNEQFFGPGTRLTVL.

This chain connects TRBV7-2 to TRBJ2-3; 9 bases are a match to TRBD2. V lost 1 base, J lost 5 bases, and 7 bases stayed unmatched. Germline V CDR1 and CDR2: SGHTA, FQGNSA. This CDR3 has 16 amino acids. The CDR3: CASSLEARGGLDTQYF. As DNA, the CDR3 is TGTGCCAGCAGCTTAGAGGCGCGGGGGGGCCTAGATACGCAGTATTTT. The full variable domain, in which reference TRBV7-2 and TRBJ2-3 provide the parts outside the CDR3, is GAGVSQSPSNKVTEKGKDVELRCDPISGHTALYWYRQSLGQGLEFLIYFQGNSAPDKSGLPSDRFSAERTGGSVSTLTIQRTQQEDSAVYLCASSLEARGGLDTQYFGPGTRLTVL.

This clone was seen only a few times. This chain uses TRBV10-3 with TRBJ1-3; D possibly corresponds to TRBD1 (6 bases). In germline, CDR1 is ENHRY, CDR2 SYGVKD. CDR3 length: 12 residues. The V end lost 10 bases, the J end lost 5 bases, and 12 bases lay between the germline ends. The CDR3 DNA sequence: TGTGCCACGACAGGTAGTAGAAACACCATATATTTT. Protein: CATTGSRNTIYF.

In this sample, this clone turned up a few times. The rearrangement links TRBV15 to TRBJ2-1, with 8 bases fitting TRBD1. The CDR3 is 15 residues long. Germline lookup yields CDR1 LNHNV and CDR2 YYDKDF (reference sequence). Trimming removed 0 bases from V and 10 bases from J; junction bases left unmatched: 8. CDR3 sequence: CATSRDPTSGGEQFF. The CDR3 nucleotides read TGTGCCACCAGCAGAGATCCCACTTCAGGGGGCGAGCAGTTCTTC.